Each of the 25 T cell receptor beta chains below was sequenced from the same sample in a study of blood T cell repertoires in COVID-19. The assay was immunoSEQ multiplex PCR, and TCRdb's table has in-frame clones only and misses some. The data contain over 150,000 clones, 70% to 90% of them seen just once; the ten biggest clones take up about 1.9%. Material: peripheral blood. These receptors were collected from a young man who had recovered from COVID-19.

This chain uses TRBV28 with TRBJ2-3, with unresolved D. This CDR3 has 14 amino acids. V was clipped by 6 bases and J by 2 bases, with 12 bases between them. Germline values: CDR1 MDHEN, CDR2 SYDVKM. CDR3 loop: CASSGSRVTDTQYF. The CDR3 coding sequence is TGTGCCAGCAGCGGGTCCCGAGTCACAGATACGCAGTATTTT.

The chain has TRBV7-2 and TRBJ2-7; D is perhaps TRBD1 (5 bases). Germline CDR1 is SGHTA and CDR2 is FQGNSA. The CDR3 is 15 residues long. Between the trimmed V and J ends, which lost 2 bases and 6 bases, there was a span of 17 bases. This CDR3 is CASSLRDRVPGEQYF. As DNA, the CDR3 is TGTGCCAGCAGCTTAAGAGACAGAGTTCCGGGCGAGCAGTACTTC. The full variable domain, in which reference TRBV7-2 and TRBJ2-7 provide the parts outside the CDR3, is GAGVSQSPSNKVTEKGKDVELRCDPISGHTALYWYRQSLGQGLEFLIYFQGNSAPDKSGLPSDRFSAERTGGSVSTLTIQRTQQEDSAVYLCASSLRDRVPGEQYFGPGTRLTVT.

This sequence joins TRBV4-3 and TRBJ2-1; weak D call: TRBD2 (5 bases). The germline V gene encodes CDR1 LGHNA and CDR2 YSLEER. This CDR3 has 15 residues. Trimming took off 3 bases at V and 4 bases at J, with 13 bases between the two ends. For the CDR3, the DNA is TGCGCCAGCAGCCATGGGGTGGAGGAGTACAATGAGCAGTTCTTC. Its protein product is CASSHGVEEYNEQFF.

J is TRBJ1-6 and V is TRBV12-3 or TRBV12-4; a possible D gene is TRBD1 (5 bases). This CDR3 spans 12 amino acids. V shed 5 bases and J shed 8 bases, with 7 bases lying between them. As DNA, the CDR3 is TGTGCCAGCAGTGACAGATATTCACCCCTCCACTTT. Its protein product is CASSDRYSPLHF.

The V gene is TRBV19, the J gene TRBJ1-2, with 10 bases identical to TRBD1. There are 14 residues in the CDR3. V dropped 6 bases and J dropped 4; count of bases not matched to a gene: 5. The germline V gene encodes CDR1 LNHDA and CDR2 SQIVND (reference sequence). CDR3 nucleotide sequence: TGTGCCAGTAGCAAGGGACAGGGGTTCTATGGCTACACCTTC. Encoded protein: CASSKGQGFYGYTF.

The J gene is TRBJ2-7, the V gene TRBV4-1; TRBD2 aligns across 11 bases. Trimming removed 4 bases from V and 4 bases from J; junction bases left unmatched: 6. The CDR3 totals 15 residues. Germline values: CDR1 MGHRA, CDR2 YSYEKL. The CDR3 DNA sequence: TGCGCCAGCAGCCGGGAACTAGCGGGAGTGTACGAGCAGTACTTC. This codes for CASSRELAGVYEQYF.

The chain links TRBV5-1 to TRBJ1-1; D might be TRBD1 (5 bases). The length of the CDR3 is 14 residues. Per germline, CDR1 SGHRS and CDR2 YFSETQ. The V end lost 3 bases, the J end lost 0 bases, and 9 bases lay between the germline ends. This CDR3 reads CASSWAGMNTEAFF. The CDR3 bases are TGCGCCAGCAGCTGGGCAGGGATGAACACTGAAGCTTTCTTT.

This rearrangement joins TRBV19 to TRBJ2-1, with D possibly matching TRBD2 (5 bases). Trimming took off 6 bases at V and 0 bases at J, with 9 bases between the two ends. The CDR3 runs 14 residues. From germline, CDR1 is LNHDA and CDR2 SQIVND (reference sequence). This CDR3 is CASRDFNSYNEQFF. The CDR3 bases are TGTGCCAGTAGGGACTTTAACTCCTACAATGAGCAGTTCTTC.

This clone occurred once. The V call is TRBV4-3, the J call TRBJ2-7, with D tentatively TRBD2 (5 bases). V was clipped by 0 bases and J by 4 bases, with 19 bases between them. Germline V CDR1 and CDR2: LGHNA, YSLEER. This CDR3 region has 17 residues. The CDR3 reads CASSQEWSSGFFYEQYF. CDR3 DNA: TGCGCCAGCAGCCAAGAATGGTCATCGGGATTCTTTTACGAGCAGTACTTC.

The chain recombines TRBV6-1 with TRBJ2-3; TRBD2 matches 8 bases. The CDR3 sequence is 17 residues long. The V gene's germline CDR1 is MNHNS and CDR2 SASEGT. Losses at the gene ends were 1 base for V and 7 bases for J; bases not matched to a gene: 13. CDR3 DNA: TGTGCCAGCAGTGAAGATGGCGGTTTAGCGGGACGCTATACGCAGTATTTT. It yields the protein CASSEDGGLAGRYTQYF.

The chain has TRBV4-1 and TRBJ2-1; 12 nucleotides align to TRBD1. Per germline, CDR1 MGHRA and CDR2 YSYEKL. Germline trimming cut 1 base from V and 7 bases from J; bases unmatched to any gene: 5. The CDR3 length is 16 residues. In DNA, the CDR3 is TGCGCCAGCAGCCAAGCGGGACAGGGGGCCAAAAATGAGCAGTTCTTC. Its translation is CASSQAGQGAKNEQFF.

This clone was seen only once. The chain recombines TRBV6-6 with TRBJ1-2; D remains ambiguous. Germline CDR1 is MNHNY and CDR2 is SVGAGI (reference sequence). There are 13 residues in the CDR3. The V gene lost 10 bases and the J gene lost 1 base, with 13 bases spanning the gap. DNA of the CDR3: TGTGCCACCGATGCCCGGGGTAACTATGGCTACACCTTC. Translation: CATDARGNYGYTF.

V is TRBV19 and J is TRBJ2-6, with D tentatively TRBD2 (5 bases). V dropped 2 bases and J dropped 0 bases, with 11 bases sitting between them. Germline CDR1 LNHDA, CDR2 SQIVND (reference sequence). This CDR3 contains 17 residues. The CDR3 spells CASSIIALSSGANVLTF. CDR3 DNA sequence: TGTGCCAGTAGTATAATAGCGTTGAGCTCTGGGGCCAACGTCCTGACTTTC.

The chain joins TRBV5-1 to TRBJ2-1; TRBD1 might be the D (5 bases). CDR3 length: 15 amino acids. Per the germline V gene, CDR1 is SGHRS and CDR2 is YFSETQ. V lost 0 bases, J lost 5 bases, and 12 bases lay in between. CDR3 sequence reads: CASSLEGFGNNEQFF. Here the CDR3 DNA reads TGCGCCAGCAGCTTGGAGGGGTTTGGAAACAATGAGCAGTTCTTC.

This chain uses TRBV11-2 with TRBJ1-1; D might be TRBD1 (5 bases). The CDR3 loop spans 14 amino acids. The V gene lost 6 bases and the J gene lost 0 bases, with 11 bases spanning the gap. Germline values: CDR1 SGHAT, CDR2 FQNNGV. The CDR3 nucleotides read TGTGCCAGCAGGCTGGACACCTTGAACACTGAAGCTTTCTTT. Amino acids: CASRLDTLNTEAFF.

The chain recombines TRBV2 with TRBJ2-3; 10 bases align to TRBD1. The CDR3 has 14 amino acids. Germline CDR1 reads SNHLY; CDR2 reads FYNNEI. V shed 8 bases and J 0 bases; nucleotides not matched to a gene: 2. This CDR3 reads CASSGQGSTDTQYF. The CDR3 DNA sequence: TGTGCCAGCTCGGGACAGGGGAGCACAGATACGCAGTATTTT. The full variable domain, completed using reference TRBV2 and TRBJ2-3, is EPEVTQTPSHQVTQMGQEVILRCVPISNHLYFYWYRQILGQKVEFLVSFYNNEISEKSEIFDDQFSVERPDGSNFTLKIRSTKLEDSAMYFCASSGQGSTDTQYFGPGTRLTVL.

Turning to this clone: The sample holds other DNA sequences that translate to the same CDR3. V and J are TRBV19 and TRBJ2-7; D not resolved. The CDR3 length is 11 residues. Germline-derived CDR1 and CDR2 are LNHDA and SQIVND (reference sequence). Deletions cut 5 bases from V and 3 bases from J, with 5 bases between. Here the CDR3 reads CASSGRYEQYF. The CDR3 DNA follows: TGTGCCAGTAGTGGCCGCTACGAGCAGTACTTC.

The rearrangement uses TRBV4-1 and TRBJ2-7; TRBD1 agrees at 9 bases. After removal of 4 bases from V and 3 bases from J, the junction contained 7 bases not matched to a gene. The length of the CDR3 is 15 residues. Germline CDR1 and CDR2: MGHRA and YSYEKL. This CDR3 is CASSLGQGRIYEQYF. The CDR3 DNA is TGCGCCAGCAGCCTCGGACAGGGGCGGATCTACGAGCAGTACTTC.

The genes are TRBV24-1 and TRBJ2-1; 15 positions match TRBD2. V shed 3 bases and J 6 bases; nucleotides not matched to a gene: 2. The CDR3 is 16 amino acids. Germline CDR1 and CDR2: KGHDR and SFDVKD. For the CDR3, the DNA is TGTGCCACCAGTGATCGGACTAGCGGGAGGGTCAATGAGCAGTTCTTC. It encodes CATSDRTSGRVNEQFF.

This chain links TRBV30 with TRBJ1-1; 8 bases map to TRBD1. The length of the CDR3 is 13 residues. Trimming cost V 5 bases and J 4 bases; bases outside gene matches: 6. Germline lookup yields CDR1 GTSNPN and CDR2 SVGIG (reference sequence). The CDR3: CAWGRTGPTEAFF. CDR3 DNA: TGTGCCTGGGGGCGGACAGGGCCCACTGAAGCTTTCTTT.

V usage is TRBV19 and J usage is TRBJ2-5, with D possibly being TRBD2 (5 bases). Germline values: CDR1 LNHDA, CDR2 SQIVND (reference sequence). Trimming pared 5 bases from V and 1 base from J, leaving 14 bases between. CDR3 length equals 15 residues. CDR3 region: CASSAGGRIQETQYF. The DNA of the CDR3 is TGTGCCAGTAGTGCTGGAGGACGGATCCAAGAGACCCAGTACTTC.

The chain is built from TRBV6-5 and TRBJ1-3, with 9 bases fitting TRBD1. J was trimmed by 8 bases and V by 4 bases; bases with no gene match: 6. From germline, CDR1 is MNHEY and CDR2 SVGAGI. The length of the CDR3 is 14 residues. CDR3 sequence: CASSWDRVDDTIYF. The CDR3 bases are TGTGCCAGCAGTTGGGACAGGGTTGATGACACCATATATTTT.

This clone was seen at least ten times. The rearrangement links TRBV2 to TRBJ2-5; 13 positions match TRBD2. Trimming took 4 bases from V and 4 from J; bases not matched to a gene: 0. Germline values: CDR1 SNHLY, CDR2 FYNNEI. The CDR3 covers 14 residues. The CDR3 DNA follows: TGTGCCAGCAGTGGGACTAGCGGGAGAGAGACCCAGTACTTC. Translation gives CASSGTSGRETQYF. The whole variable domain, filled in from reference TRBV2 and TRBJ2-5, reads EPEVTQTPSHQVTQMGQEVILRCVPISNHLYFYWYRQILGQKVEFLVSFYNNEISEKSEIFDDQFSVERPDGSNFTLKIRSTKLEDSAMYFCASSGTSGRETQYFGPGTRLLVL.

V usage is TRBV5-6 and J usage is TRBJ2-3, with unresolved D. The CDR3 is made up of 15 amino acids. V dropped 1 base and J dropped 6 bases, with 15 bases sitting between them. Germline V gene lookup returns CDR1 SGHDT and CDR2 YYEEEE. Written as DNA, the CDR3 is TGTGCCAGCAGCTTGATAACTCGGCCCGGGGATACGCAGTATTTT. As protein: CASSLITRPGDTQYF.

The V and J genes are TRBV28 and TRBJ1-3; 8 nucleotides align to TRBD1. The ends lost 1 base at V and 2 bases at J; junction bases unmatched: 4. The CDR3 loop spans 16 amino acids. Germline V gene lookup returns CDR1 MDHEN and CDR2 SYDVKM. CDR3 protein: CASSLFPTGAGNTIYF. DNA of the CDR3: TGTGCCAGCAGTTTATTCCCGACAGGGGCTGGAAACACCATATATTTT.